This TCR beta chain appears in the sequencing data of a study of blood T cells in healthy people across ages. Sample-barcoded 5' priming and a J-beta primer mix drove a second PCR of about 6 to 12 cycles. Carrying 12 random nucleotides, a template-switch adaptor labeled each individual cDNA molecule. Each sample provided no less than 2.5 million CDR3-containing paired-end reads. One entry per CDR3 protein results from TCRdb running MiXCR on the 5' RACE reads. The sample shows hundreds of thousands of distinct CDR3 sequences, approximately 53% of them seen only once. The sample holds one count of this clonotype. Its antigen is unidentified. The V gene's germline CDR1 is SGHTA and CDR2 FQGTGA. Unmatched junction bases numbered 5, after V lost 5 bases and J lost 2 bases. The CDR3 covers 16 residues. Points from the study as a whole: Per million T cells, TCR beta diversity dropped roughly linearly as age increased. Estimated diversity that came from one million T cells was considered an underestimate.

The genes are TRBV7-3 and TRBJ2-2; the match to TRBD2 covers 10 bases. Source material: blood. The receptor was isolated from a man between 40 and 49 years old in good health. Here the CDR3 reads CASSRGLATNTGELFF. The CDR3 DNA sequence: TGTGCCAGCAGCCGGGGACTAGCGACCAACACCGGGGAGCTGTTTTTT.